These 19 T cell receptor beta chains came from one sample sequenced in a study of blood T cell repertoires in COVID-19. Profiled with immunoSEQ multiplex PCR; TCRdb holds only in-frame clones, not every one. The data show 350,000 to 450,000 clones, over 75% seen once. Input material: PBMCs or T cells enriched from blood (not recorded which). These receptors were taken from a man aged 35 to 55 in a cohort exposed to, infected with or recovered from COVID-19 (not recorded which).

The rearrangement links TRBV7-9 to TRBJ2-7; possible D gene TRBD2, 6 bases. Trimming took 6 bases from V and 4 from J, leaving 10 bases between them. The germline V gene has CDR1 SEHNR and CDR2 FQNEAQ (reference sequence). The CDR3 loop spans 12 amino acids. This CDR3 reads CASSPGDYEQYF. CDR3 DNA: TGTGCCAGCAGTCCGGGGGATTACGAGCAGTACTTC.

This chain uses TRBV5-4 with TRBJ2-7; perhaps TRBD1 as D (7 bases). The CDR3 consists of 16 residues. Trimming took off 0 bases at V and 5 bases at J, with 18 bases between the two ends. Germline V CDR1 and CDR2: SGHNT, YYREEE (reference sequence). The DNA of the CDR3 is TGTGCCAGCAGCTTGGCAGGAGGGCGACAGGGCGACGAGCAGTACTTC. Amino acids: CASSLAGGRQGDEQYF. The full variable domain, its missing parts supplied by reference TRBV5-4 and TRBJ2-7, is ETGVTQSPTHLIKTRGQQVTLRCSSQSGHNTVSWYQQALGQGPQFIFQYYREEENGRGNFPPRFSGLQFPNYSSELNVNALELDDSALYLCASSLAGGRQGDEQYFGPGTRLTVT.

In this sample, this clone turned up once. The CDR3 DNA sequence: TGTGCCAGTAGTCCGAGGACGGGGAGGAACACCGGGGAGCTGTTTTTT. Translation: CASSPRTGRNTGELFF. The chain links TRBV19 to TRBJ2-2; a possible D gene is TRBD2 (5 bases). The CDR3 length is 16 residues. Trimming cost V 5 bases and J 1 base, with 14 bases left between them. From germline, CDR1 is LNHDA and CDR2 SQIVND (reference sequence).

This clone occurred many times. This chain's CDR3 is CAWTEEANYGYTF. As DNA, the CDR3 is TGTGCCTGGACCGAGGAAGCTAACTATGGCTACACCTTC. The chain joins TRBV30 to TRBJ1-2, with D unresolved. The V gene's germline CDR1 is GTSNPN and CDR2 SVGIG (reference sequence). Trimming stripped 4 bases from V and 0 bases from J, with 9 bases between. The CDR3 extends over 13 amino acids. Variable domain in full (rest from reference TRBV30 and TRBJ1-2): SQTIHQWPATLVQPVGSPLSLECTVEGTSNPNLYWYRQAAGRGLQLLFYSVGIGQISSEVPQNLSASRPQDRQFILSSKKLLLSDSGFYLCAWTEEANYGYTFGSGTRLTVV.

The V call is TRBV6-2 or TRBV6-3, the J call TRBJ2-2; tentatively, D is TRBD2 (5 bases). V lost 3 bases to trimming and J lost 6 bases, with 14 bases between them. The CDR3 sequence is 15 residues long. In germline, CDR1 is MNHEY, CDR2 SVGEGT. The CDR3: CASSYIQSGAGELFF. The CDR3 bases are TGTGCCAGCAGTTATATCCAGTCCGGGGCCGGGGAGCTGTTTTTT.

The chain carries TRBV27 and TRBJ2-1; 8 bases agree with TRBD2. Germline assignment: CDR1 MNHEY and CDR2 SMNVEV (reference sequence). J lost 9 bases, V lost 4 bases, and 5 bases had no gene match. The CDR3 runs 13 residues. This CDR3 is CASSSGLASEQFF. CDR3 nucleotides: TGTGCCAGCAGTTCAGGACTAGCAAGTGAGCAGTTCTTC.

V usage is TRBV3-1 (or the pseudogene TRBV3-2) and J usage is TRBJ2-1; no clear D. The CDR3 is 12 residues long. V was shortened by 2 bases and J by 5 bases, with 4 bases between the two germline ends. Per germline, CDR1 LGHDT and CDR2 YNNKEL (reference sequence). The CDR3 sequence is CASSQSDNEQFF. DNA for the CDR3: TGTGCCAGCAGCCAATCCGACAATGAGCAGTTCTTC.

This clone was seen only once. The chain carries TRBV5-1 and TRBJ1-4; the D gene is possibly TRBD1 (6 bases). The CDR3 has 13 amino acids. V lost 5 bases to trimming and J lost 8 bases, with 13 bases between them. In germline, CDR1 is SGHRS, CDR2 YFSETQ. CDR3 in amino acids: CASRPSGGEKLFF. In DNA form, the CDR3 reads TGCGCCAGCAGACCCAGTGGGGGCGAAAAACTGTTTTTT.

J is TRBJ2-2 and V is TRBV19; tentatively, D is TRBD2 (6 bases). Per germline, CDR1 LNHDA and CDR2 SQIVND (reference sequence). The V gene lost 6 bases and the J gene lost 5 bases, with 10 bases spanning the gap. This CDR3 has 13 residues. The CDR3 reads CASRVGGTGELFF. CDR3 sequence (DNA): TGTGCCAGTAGGGTGGGGGGAACCGGGGAGCTGTTTTTT. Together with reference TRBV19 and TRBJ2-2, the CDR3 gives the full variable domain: DGGITQSPKYLFRKEGQNVTLSCEQNLNHDAMYWYRQDPGQGLRLIYYSQIVNDFQKGDIAEGYSVSREKKESFPLTVTSAQKNPTAFYLCASRVGGTGELFFGEGSRLTVL.

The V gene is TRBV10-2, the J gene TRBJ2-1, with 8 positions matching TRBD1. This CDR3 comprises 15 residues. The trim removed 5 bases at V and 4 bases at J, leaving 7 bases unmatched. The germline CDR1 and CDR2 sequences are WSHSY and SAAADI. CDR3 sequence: CASSPGQGQYNEQFF. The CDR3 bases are TGCGCCAGCAGTCCCGGACAGGGACAATACAATGAGCAGTTCTTC.

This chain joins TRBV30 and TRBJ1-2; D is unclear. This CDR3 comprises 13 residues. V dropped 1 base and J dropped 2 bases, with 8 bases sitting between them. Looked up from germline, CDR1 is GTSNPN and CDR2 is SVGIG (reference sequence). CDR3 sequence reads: CAWSAGSNYGYTF. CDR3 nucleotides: TGTGCCTGGAGTGCGGGGTCCAACTATGGCTACACCTTC.

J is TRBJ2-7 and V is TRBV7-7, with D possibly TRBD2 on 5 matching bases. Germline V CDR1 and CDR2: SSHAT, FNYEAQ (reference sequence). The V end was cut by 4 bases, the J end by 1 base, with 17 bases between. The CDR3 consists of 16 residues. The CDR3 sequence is CASSYERLAESYEQYF. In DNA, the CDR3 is TGTGCCAGCAGCTATGAGCGCCTAGCCGAATCCTACGAGCAGTACTTC.

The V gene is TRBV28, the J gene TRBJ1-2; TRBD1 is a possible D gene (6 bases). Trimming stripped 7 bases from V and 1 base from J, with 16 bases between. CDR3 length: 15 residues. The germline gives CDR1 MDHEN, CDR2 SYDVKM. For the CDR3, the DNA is TGTGCCAGCACCGATAGGACAGCCATTAACTATGGCTACACCTTC. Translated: CASTDRTAINYGYTF.

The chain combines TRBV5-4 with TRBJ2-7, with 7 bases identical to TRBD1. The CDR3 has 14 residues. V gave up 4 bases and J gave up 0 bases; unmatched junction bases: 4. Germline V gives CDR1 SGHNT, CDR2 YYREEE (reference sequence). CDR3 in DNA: TGTGCCAGCAGCCACCGGGACAGCTCCTACGAGCAGTACTTC. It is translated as CASSHRDSSYEQYF.

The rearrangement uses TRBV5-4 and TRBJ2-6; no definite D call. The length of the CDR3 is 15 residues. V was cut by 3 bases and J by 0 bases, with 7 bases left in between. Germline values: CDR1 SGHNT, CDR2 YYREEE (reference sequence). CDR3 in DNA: TGTGCCAGCAGCTCAACAGTCTCTGGGGCCAACGTCCTGACTTTC. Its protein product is CASSSTVSGANVLTF.

For the CDR3, the DNA is TGTGCCAGCAGCGCATACCTCCCCGGGACAGCATATTTCACCGGGGAGCTGTTTTTT. Encoded protein: CASSAYLPGTAYFTGELFF. This rearrangement joins TRBV5-5 to TRBJ2-2; 7 positions agree with TRBD1. Germline assignment: CDR1 SGHKS and CDR2 YYEKEE (reference sequence). V gave up 4 bases and J gave up 4 bases; unmatched junction bases: 19. CDR3 size: 19 residues.

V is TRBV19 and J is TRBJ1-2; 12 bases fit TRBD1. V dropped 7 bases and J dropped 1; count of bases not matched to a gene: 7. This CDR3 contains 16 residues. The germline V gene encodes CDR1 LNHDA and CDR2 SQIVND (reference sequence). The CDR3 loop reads CASTPGQGAINYGYTF. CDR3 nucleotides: TGTGCCAGTACTCCGGGACAGGGGGCAATTAACTATGGCTACACCTTC.

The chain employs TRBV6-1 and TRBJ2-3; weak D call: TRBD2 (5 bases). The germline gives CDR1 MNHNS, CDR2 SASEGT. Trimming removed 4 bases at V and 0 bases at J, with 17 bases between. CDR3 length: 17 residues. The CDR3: CASSATRTLSSTDTQYF. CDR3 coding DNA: TGTGCCAGCAGTGCAACTAGGACCCTATCTAGCACAGATACGCAGTATTTT.

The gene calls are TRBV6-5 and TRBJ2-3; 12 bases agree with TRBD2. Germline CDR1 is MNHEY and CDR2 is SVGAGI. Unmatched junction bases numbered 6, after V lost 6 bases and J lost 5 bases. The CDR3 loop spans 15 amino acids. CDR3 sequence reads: CASSPLAGGEDTQYF. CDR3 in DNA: TGTGCCAGCAGCCCACTAGCGGGAGGTGAAGATACGCAGTATTTT.